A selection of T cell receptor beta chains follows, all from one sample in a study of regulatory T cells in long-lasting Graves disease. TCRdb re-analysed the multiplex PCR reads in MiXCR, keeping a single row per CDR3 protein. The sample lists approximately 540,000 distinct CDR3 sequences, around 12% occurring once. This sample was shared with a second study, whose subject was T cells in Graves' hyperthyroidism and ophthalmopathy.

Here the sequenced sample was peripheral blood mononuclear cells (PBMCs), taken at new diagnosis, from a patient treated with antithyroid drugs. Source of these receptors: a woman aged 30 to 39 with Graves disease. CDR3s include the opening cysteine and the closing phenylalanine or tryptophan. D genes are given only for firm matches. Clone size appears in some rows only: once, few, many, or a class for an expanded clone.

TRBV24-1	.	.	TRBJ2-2	TGTGCCACCAGTGATTTGGGTCGGCGGGCCACCGGGGAGCTGTTTTTT	CATSDLGRRATGELFF
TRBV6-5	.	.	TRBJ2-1	TGTGCCAGCAGTTACTTTCCATCGGGCAATGAGCAGTTCTTC	CASSYFPSGNEQFF
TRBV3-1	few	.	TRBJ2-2	TGTGCCAGCAGCCCTCCCCTAGCTGCCGGGGAGCTGTTTTTT	CASSPPLAAGELFF
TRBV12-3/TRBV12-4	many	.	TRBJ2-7	TGTGCCAGCAGCCCCGGACCTACCTACGAGCAGTACTTC	CASSPGPTYEQYF
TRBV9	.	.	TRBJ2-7	TGTGCCAGCAGCGTAGGCTGGAGGGCCAGCGAGCAGTACTTC	CASSVGWRASEQYF
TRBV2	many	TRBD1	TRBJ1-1	TGTGCCAGCAGTGAAGTCGCGGGACAGGGTTTTGGCACTGAAGCTTTCTTT	CASSEVAGQGFGTEAFF
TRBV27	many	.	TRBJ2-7	TGTGCCAGCAGTTTAGGGACCCTGGGGTACGAGCAGTACTTC	CASSLGTLGYEQYF
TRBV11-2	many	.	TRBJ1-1	TGTGCCAGCAGCTCTTATCGGGGCCCTGAAGCTTTCTTT	CASSSYRGPEAFF
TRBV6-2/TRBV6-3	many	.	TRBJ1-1	TGTGCCAGCAGTTCCGGGGTGGCCAGGAACACTGAAGCTTTCTTT	CASSSGVARNTEAFF
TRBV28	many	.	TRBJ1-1	TGTGCCAGCAGTTTTTGGGGTTGGGGATCTGAAGCTTTCTTT	CASSFWGWGSEAFF
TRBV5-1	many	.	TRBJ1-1	TGCGCCAGCACACCATCAAGACTTTCGAACACTGAAGCTTTCTTT	CASTPSRLSNTEAFF
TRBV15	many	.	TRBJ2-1	TGTGCCACCAGCAGAGATCCGGTATCAGGTACTACGTTCTTC	CATSRDPVSGTTFF
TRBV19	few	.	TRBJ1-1	TGTGCCAGCTTCAGTGCTCCGAACACTGAAGCTTTCTTT	CASFSAPNTEAFF
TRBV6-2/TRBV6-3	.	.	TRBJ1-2	TGTGCCAGCACTCCAGGATTCAGCTATGGCTACACCTTC	CASTPGFSYGYTF
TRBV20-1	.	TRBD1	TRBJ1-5	TGCAGTGCTAGTCGGACAGGGGGTGGTCAGCCCCAGCATTTT	CSASRTGGGQPQHF
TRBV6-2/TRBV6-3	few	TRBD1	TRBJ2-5	TGTGCCAGCAGTGATGCGGCCGGGACAGGGTTGGAGACCCAGTACTTC	CASSDAAGTGLETQYF